Shown below are 18 T cell receptor beta chains from a single sample sequenced in a study of T cells in Graves' hyperthyroidism and ophthalmopathy. What was amplified from RNA transcripts were TCR beta CDR3 regions. The TCR CDR3 was amplified in a first-round RT-PCR using the HTBI primer set. Each CDR3 protein is one row after TCRdb ran MiXCR on the multiplex PCR reads. The data contain about 600,000 distinct CDR3 sequences, 16% of them singletons. Sequencing was carried out using blood. The receptors come from a woman in her 40s with Graves' ophthalmopathy.

The chain couples TRBV15 to TRBJ2-3; TRBD2 is a possible D gene (6 bases). The CDR3 totals 20 residues. Germline loops: CDR1 LNHNV, CDR2 YYDKDF (reference sequence). The V end lost 0 bases, the J end lost 0 bases, and 22 bases lay between the germline ends. Written as DNA, the CDR3 is TGTGCCACCAGCAGAGAAATCCCTAGCGTACCGCAAGTCAGCACAGATACGCAGTATTTT. Translation: CATSREIPSVPQVSTDTQYF.

This clonotype was picked up many times. The genes are TRBV6-1 and TRBJ1-5; the D is unclear. The CDR3 is 14 residues long. Germline V gene data show CDR1 as MNHNS and CDR2 as SASEGT. V lost 2 bases to trimming and J lost 6 bases, with 11 bases between them. The CDR3 coding sequence is TGTGCCAGCAGTGAACCGTCGGGTTTTCAGCCCCAGCATTTT. Translation: CASSEPSGFQPQHF.

In DNA, the CDR3 is TGTGCCAGCAGCTTACAAGCGGGAGGGCCTGCGTTCTTC. This translates into CASSLQAGGPAFF. This chain connects TRBV11-2 to TRBJ2-1, with 10 bases aligning to TRBD2. The CDR3 has 13 amino acids. CDR1 and CDR2 (germline): SGHAT, FQNNGV. The junction had 7 bases not matched to a gene; V was cut back by 2 bases and J by 15 bases.

The genes are TRBV10-2 and TRBJ1-5; no firm D call. The CDR3 consists of 14 residues. In germline, CDR1 is WSHSY, CDR2 SAAADI. Trimming took 4 bases from V and 3 from J, leaving 10 bases between them. The DNA for the CDR3 is TGCGCCAGCAGTGGGTCGGGTATCAATCAGCCCCAGCATTTT. Its protein is CASSGSGINQPQHF.

This clonotype showed up many times. The chain links TRBV2 to TRBJ2-3, with TRBD2 identical over 11 bases. Looked up from germline, CDR1 is SNHLY and CDR2 is FYNNEI. The CDR3 covers 15 residues. The V and J ends lost 6 bases and 3 bases, in that order; junction bases with no gene match: 5. The CDR3 DNA sequence: TGTGCCAGCAGACTCGGACTAGCGGGTACAGATACGCAGTATTTT. Protein product: CASRLGLAGTDTQYF.

This clonotype was counted at least ten times. The rearrangement links TRBV6-1 to TRBJ1-1; D is unclear. The CDR3 runs to 15 residues. Trimming cost V 10 bases and J 0 bases, with 18 bases left between them. Germline loops: CDR1 MNHNS, CDR2 SASEGT. CDR3 loop: CATSGPIEMNTEAFF. The CDR3 DNA is TGTGCCACCTCCGGACCGATTGAAATGAACACTGAAGCTTTCTTT.

This clonotype was seen a few times. The chain couples TRBV28 to TRBJ1-2, with D unclear. The CDR3 runs 15 residues. Germline lookup yields CDR1 MDHEN and CDR2 SYDVKM. V was cut by 5 bases and J by 4 bases, with 17 bases left in between. CDR3 nucleotide sequence: TGTGCCAGCAGTCCCGGCGATTTGAAATCCTATGGCTACACCTTC. Translated: CASSPGDLKSYGYTF.

This clonotype has only a few counts. V gene TRBV2 combines with J gene TRBJ1-5; no clear D gene. The CDR3 length is 15 residues. The germline V gene has CDR1 SNHLY and CDR2 FYNNEI. Trimming stripped 1 base from V and 0 bases from J, with 7 bases between. CDR3 DNA: TGTGCCAGCAGTGAAGGTGAAGTTAGCAATCAGCCCCAGCATTTT. It specifies CASSEGEVSNQPQHF.

The chain employs TRBV5-1 and TRBJ2-7; D is unclear. CDR1 and CDR2 from the germline V gene are SGHRS and YFSETQ. Between the trimmed V and J ends, which lost 0 bases and 3 bases, there was a span of 19 bases. The CDR3 extends over 17 amino acids. The CDR3 loop reads CASSLGRELDLIYEQYF. CDR3 DNA: TGCGCCAGCAGCTTGGGACGAGAGTTGGATTTAATCTACGAGCAGTACTTC.

This clonotype has ten or more counts. The CDR3 reads CASSPGDTGQARADEAFF. CDR3 bases: TGTGCCAGCTCACCAGGAGATACCGGGCAGGCCAGAGCAGATGAAGCTTTCTTT. This chain uses TRBV18 with TRBJ1-1; no definite D call. With 2 bases removed from V and 7 bases from J, the gap between germline ends came to 26 bases. Germline V gives CDR1 KGHSH, CDR2 LQKENI. The CDR3 length is 18 residues.

DNA for the CDR3: TGTGCCAGCAGTTACCACTCAAATCAGCCCCAGCATTTT. This codes for CASSYHSNQPQHF. The chain employs TRBV6-2 or TRBV6-3 and TRBJ1-5; D not resolved. This CDR3 is 13 amino acids long. In germline, CDR1 is MNHEY, CDR2 SVGEGT. The germline V and J ends were trimmed by 2 bases and 4 bases, with 6 bases remaining between them.

This clonotype was counted many times. The DNA of the CDR3 is TGTGCCAGCTCACCCCCGAGCGTGGGCACAGATACGCAGTATTTT. This gives the protein CASSPPSVGTDTQYF. The chain links TRBV18 to TRBJ2-3; unclear D gene. CDR3 size: 15 residues. V was cut by 3 bases and J by 1 base, with 11 bases left in between. In germline, CDR1 is KGHSH, CDR2 LQKENI.

The J gene is TRBJ1-2, the V gene TRBV7-8; TRBD1 is a possible D gene (6 bases). Per the germline V gene, CDR1 is SGHVS and CDR2 is FQNEAQ. Trimming shortened V by 4 bases and J by 1 base, and 16 bases separated the two germline ends. The CDR3 has 16 amino acids. The CDR3: CASSSASGGNNYGYTF. The CDR3 DNA sequence: TGTGCCAGCAGCTCCGCTTCCGGGGGCAATAACTATGGCTACACCTTC.

CDR3 sequence: CASRSSGVSPFYEQYF. The DNA of the CDR3 is TGTGCCAGCAGATCGAGCGGGGTATCACCTTTCTACGAGCAGTACTTC. J is TRBJ2-7 and V is TRBV28; 7 bases map to TRBD2. The CDR3 length is 16 residues. After removal of 6 bases from V and 3 bases from J, the junction contained 14 bases not matched to a gene. Per the germline V gene, CDR1 is MDHEN and CDR2 is SYDVKM.

This clonotype was recorded at least ten times. This chain connects TRBV11-1 to TRBJ2-1; no reliable D call. The V gene lost 3 bases and the J gene lost 3 bases, with 12 bases spanning the gap. The germline V gene has CDR1 SGHAT and CDR2 FQDESV (reference sequence). The CDR3 sequence is 15 residues long. The CDR3 nucleotides read TGTGCCAGCAGCTTGCAAGAGGCCGTCTACAATGAGCAGTTCTTC. Translation: CASSLQEAVYNEQFF. Looking up the rest from reference TRBV11-1 and TRBJ2-1 gives the full variable domain: EAEVAQSPRYKITEKSQAVAFWCDPISGHATLYWYRQILGQGPELLVQFQDESVVDDSQLPKDRFSAERLKGVDSTLKIQPAELGDSAMYLCASSLQEAVYNEQFFGPGTRLTVL.

This clonotype was counted at least ten times. The chain recombines TRBV18 with TRBJ2-5; D gene unclear. CDR3 length: 14 amino acids. V shed 2 bases and J shed 5 bases, with 12 bases lying between them. Looked up from germline, CDR1 is KGHSH and CDR2 is LQKENI. CDR3 sequence (DNA): TGTGCCAGCTCACCATTTCCCCGGCGGGAGACCCAGTACTTC. Translation gives CASSPFPRRETQYF.

The rearrangement links TRBV7-9 to TRBJ2-1, with TRBD2 matching 10 bases. CDR1 is SEHNR and CDR2 is FQNEAQ in the germline V gene (reference sequence). This CDR3 is 15 amino acids long. After removal of 6 bases from V and 5 bases from J, the junction contained 7 bases not matched to a gene. CDR3 amino acids: CASRDTSGVHNEQFF. The CDR3 DNA reads as TGTGCCAGCAGGGATACTAGCGGGGTTCACAATGAGCAGTTCTTC.

In this sample, this clonotype turned up many times. The V gene is TRBV20-1, the J gene TRBJ2-5, with 7 bases that match TRBD2. Germline CDR1 DFQATT, CDR2 SNEGSKA (reference sequence). The V segment lost 6 bases and the J segment 5 bases; nucleotides outside the gene matches: 9. The CDR3 runs to 13 residues. The CDR3 region has the DNA TGCAGTGCCCGGCTGGACGGGAGGGAGACCCAGTACTTC. Translating gives CSARLDGRETQYF.